This T cell receptor beta chain stems from a study of spatial heterogeneity in lung cancer (dated by TCRdb to about 2019). As for the study more broadly: Beta-chain transcripts were consistently detected in greater numbers than alpha-chain transcripts, which likely reflects a higher abundance of beta-chain transcripts. In the raw uncorrected reads, each unique combination of TCR and UMI appeared on average more than ten times. The study quantitatively compared TCR alpha and beta repertoires across multiple tumor regions, matched nontumor lung and blood in non-small cell lung cancer. The study linked features of the TCR repertoire to counts of nonsynonymous mutations, which were determined by whole-exome sequencing of tumor tissue. At surgery, both alpha and beta chains were TCR-sequenced in roughly 230 tumor regions, about 64 matched nontumor lung samples and just over 55 PBMC samples. Paper-wide results and their limitations: Confirming at a functional level the hypothesis that regional TCRs recognize regional mutations was considered to require additional single-cell paired TCR alpha and beta sequencing.

The sample's time point label is to be understood as: sample taken at primary tumor resection. The donors were approximately 70 patients from the lung TRACERx cohort who had early-stage, untreated non-small cell lung cancer. Without any cell sorting, TCR sequencing was performed on whole RNA extracted either from tumor and nontumor lung tissue or from cryopreserved PBMC samples. A patient was chosen for TCR sequencing only when enough RNA was available from at least two tumor regions. Tumor and adjacent nontumor lung specimens were reviewed by a lung pathologist before selection. In this sample, this clonotype turned up many times. The specificity of this receptor is unknown. No base qualities exist here, and no much larger clone lies one base off it. V gives up 6 bases and J gives up 0 bases, and the segment between their germline ends measures 9 bases. CDR1 and CDR2 are drawn from the germline V gene: SNHLY, FYNNEI. Inclusive of the bounding cysteine and phenylalanine, the CDR3 is 13 residues long. Only CDR3 DNA remains: 39 bases, in frame from the first base.

The library was prepared using 5' RACE. The sample was run on a NextSeq 500. The TCR library protocol attached a unique molecular identifier to each TCR cDNA molecule to allow correction of PCR and sequencing errors. Processing in the source paper ran as follows. Decombinator tools were used for TCR identification, UMI-based error correction and CDR3 extraction. TCRs above a frequency of 2 per 1,000, corresponding to the top 1% of the tumor frequency distribution, were defined as expanded. Renyi diversity was calculated using the R vegan package after each repertoire was subsampled 100 times to 5,000 TCRs. CDR3 similarity networks were built from amino acid triplet string-kernel similarity, with CDR3s being connected when pairwise similarity was above 0.82. The public reads were quality trimmed at Q25 with fastp and then assembled into clones with MiXCR by TCRdb, keeping productive beta chains. Identical CDR3 protein sequences are pooled into one entry, listed with their most common genes and DNA. The V and J calls here are based on TCRdb, not the publication. Counted in this sample were tens of thousands of distinct CDR3 sequences; under 4% of them appeared once. The top ten clonotypes cover under 40% of the sample.

The sequencing used normal lung tissue next to the tumor, collected at surgery. The TCR was taken from a male donor with early-stage non-small cell lung cancer. The V gene is TRBV2 and the J gene is TRBJ2-7; D gene: possibly TRBD2, on 6 matching bases. The nucleotides read TGTGCCAGCAGACCCGGGGGCTCCTACGAGCAGTACTTC. Translated, this is CASRPGGSYEQYF.